One sample yielded the 27 T cell receptor beta chains listed below, sequenced in a study of CD8 T cells in ankylosing spondylitis. TCRdb passed the 5' RACE reads through MiXCR, listing each CDR3 protein once. The sample lists roughly 440,000 distinct CDR3 sequences, more than 15% occurring once. These receptors lack a known antigen. Study-level findings and limits: There was a TCR beta motif, made of 7 or 8 highly homologous variants, that appeared characteristic of ankylosing spondylitis blood.

The sequenced material came from blood, either unsorted or a sorted T cell fraction (not recorded which). Every receptor here comes from a male donor with ankylosing spondylitis.

Only a few counts were recorded for this clonotype. The genes are TRBV12-3 or TRBV12-4 and TRBJ1-6; D not resolved. This CDR3 is 15 amino acids long. V lost 3 bases, J lost 0 bases, and 6 bases lay in between. The CDR3 region has the DNA TGTGCCAGCAGTTTTGGGAGCTCCTATAATTCACCCCTCCACTTT. It encodes CASSFGSSYNSPLHF.

The chain uses TRBV30 and TRBJ2-2, with D hard to call. V was pared by 3 bases and J by 1 base, with 6 bases between. The germline gives CDR1 GTSNPN, CDR2 SVGIG (reference sequence). This CDR3 is built from 13 residues. CDR3: CAWSIGNTGELFF. The DNA for the CDR3 is TGTGCCTGGAGCATAGGGAACACCGGGGAGCTGTTTTTT.

The chain employs TRBV11-1 and TRBJ2-1, with D tentatively TRBD1 (6 bases). Between the trimmed V and J ends, which lost 5 bases and 0 bases, there was a span of 14 bases. CDR3 length: 16 amino acids. CDR1 and CDR2 (germline): SGHAT, FQDESV (reference sequence). CDR3 amino acids: CASSRRQVSSYNEQFF. CDR3 bases: TGTGCCAGCAGCCGCAGACAGGTGAGCTCCTACAATGAGCAGTTCTTC.

This chain joins TRBV20-1 and TRBJ2-1, with 12 bases fitting TRBD2. J lost 0 bases, V lost 3 bases, and 6 bases had no gene match. The CDR3 extends over 17 amino acids. The germline V gene has CDR1 DFQATT and CDR2 SNEGSKA (reference sequence). The CDR3 DNA reads TGCAGTGCTAGGACTAGCGGGGGAACTAGCTCCTACAATGAGCAGTTCTTC. Protein: CSARTSGGTSSYNEQFF.

The chain couples TRBV7-9 to TRBJ2-1; TRBD2 is a possible D gene (6 bases). This CDR3 comprises 14 residues. Germline CDR1 SEHNR, CDR2 FQNEAQ (reference sequence). Trimming pared 5 bases from V and 9 bases from J, leaving 17 bases between. DNA for the CDR3: TGTGCCAGCAGCCCTAGCCGACTAGTACCTGAGCAGTTCTTC. This sequence encodes CASSPSRLVPEQFF.

This clonotype was counted only a few times. The CDR3 region is CATSKRTSGAYSYEQYF. The CDR3, as DNA: TGTGCCACCAGCAAGAGGACTAGCGGGGCGTACTCCTACGAGCAGTACTTC. The chain recombines TRBV15 with TRBJ2-7, with 12 positions matching TRBD2. The CDR3 contains 17 residues. V shed 4 bases and J 0 bases; nucleotides not matched to a gene: 7. Germline V CDR1 and CDR2: LNHNV, YYDKDF (reference sequence).

In its sample, this clonotype was seen many times. This chain joins TRBV29-1 and TRBJ2-7, with D possibly TRBD2 on 6 matching bases. V lost 8 bases and J lost 5, with 13 bases in between. Germline CDR1 SQVTM, CDR2 ANQGSEA. The CDR3 has 11 amino acids. The CDR3 DNA reads TGCAGCACGACTAGTAGCGACGAGCAGTACTTC. Its protein product is CSTTSSDEQYF.

This clonotype was seen a handful of times. The gene calls are TRBV12-3 or TRBV12-4 and TRBJ1-6; D is possibly TRBD1 (5 bases). CDR3 length: 16 residues. Trimming took 5 bases from V and 0 from J, leaving 11 bases between them. Here the CDR3 DNA reads TGTGCCAGCAGTCCCAGTCAGGGCTCCTATAATTCACCCCTCCACTTT. Translated, it gives CASSPSQGSYNSPLHF.

The V and J genes are TRBV7-8 and TRBJ1-4; no firm D call. From germline, CDR1 is SGHVS and CDR2 FQNEAQ. The V end was cut by 2 bases, the J end by 10 bases, with 5 bases between. This CDR3 comprises 11 residues. The CDR3 DNA follows: TGTGCCAGCAGCTTATCCGGAAAACTGTTTTTT. Encoded protein: CASSLSGKLFF.

The chain has TRBV15 and TRBJ2-2, with TRBD2 matching 8 bases. CDR3 length: 16 residues. Losses at the gene ends were 3 bases for V and 4 bases for J; bases not matched to a gene: 7. Looked up from germline, CDR1 is LNHNV and CDR2 is YYDKDF (reference sequence). Here the CDR3 reads CATSRKRESVTGELFF. For the CDR3, the DNA is TGTGCCACCAGCAGGAAGCGGGAGTCGGTCACCGGGGAGCTGTTTTTT.

This clonotype has ten or more counts. V and J are TRBV29-1 and TRBJ2-7; TRBD1 might be the D (6 bases). Germline loops: CDR1 SQVTM, CDR2 ANQGSEA. The germline V and J ends were trimmed by 1 base and 0 bases, with 13 bases remaining between them. The CDR3 sequence is 15 residues long. The CDR3: CSVEGTDRSSYEQYF. In DNA form, the CDR3 reads TGCAGCGTTGAAGGGACAGACAGAAGCTCCTACGAGCAGTACTTC.

This clonotype was seen a handful of times. The chain recombines TRBV7-9 with TRBJ2-3; 12 nucleotides agree with TRBD2. After removal of 8 bases from V and 7 bases from J, the junction contained 7 bases not matched to a gene. The CDR3 totals 14 residues. Germline CDR1 is SEHNR and CDR2 is FQNEAQ (reference sequence). The CDR3 sequence is CASLLAGGENTQYF. The DNA for the CDR3 is TGTGCCAGCCTCCTAGCGGGAGGGGAAAATACGCAGTATTTT.

V and J are TRBV28 and TRBJ2-3; TRBD1 aligns across 10 bases. CDR3 length: 21 amino acids. CDR1 and CDR2 (germline): MDHEN, SYDVKM. Trimming took 5 bases from V and 4 from J; bases not matched to a gene: 24. The CDR3 DNA is TGTGCCAGCAGTACACTATGGGGGGGCATATTAGGGACAGGGGACGCAGATACGCAGTATTTT. Its translation: CASSTLWGGILGTGDADTQYF.

The sample holds a few counts of this clonotype. The genes are TRBV10-3 and TRBJ2-1, with 8 nucleotides matching TRBD1. Germline CDR1 reads ENHRY; CDR2 reads SYGVKD. V dropped 3 bases and J dropped 7; count of bases not matched to a gene: 11. This CDR3 contains 16 residues. Here the CDR3 DNA reads TGTGCCATCAGTGACCCGACCCCGACAGGGGAGAATGAGCAGTTCTTC. This encodes CAISDPTPTGENEQFF.

The V gene is TRBV9, the J gene TRBJ1-3; no definite D call. From germline, CDR1 is SGDLS and CDR2 YYNGEE. The CDR3 contains 16 residues. Trimming pared 4 bases from V and 0 bases from J, leaving 14 bases between. CDR3 DNA sequence: TGTGCCAGCAGCCCAAGGACGGATTTCTCTGGAAACACCATATATTTT. Amino acids: CASSPRTDFSGNTIYF.

The chain combines TRBV3-1 with TRBJ2-1, with TRBD2 matching over 10 bases. This CDR3 is built from 14 residues. Germline values: CDR1 LGHDT, CDR2 YNNKEL (reference sequence). Germline trimming cut 4 bases from V and 7 bases from J; bases unmatched to any gene: 4. The CDR3 coding sequence is TGTGCCAGCAGCCGAGCGGGGGGGCGAAATGAGCAGTTCTTC. Protein: CASSRAGGRNEQFF.

This clonotype was seen a few times. V and J are TRBV12-3 or TRBV12-4 and TRBJ2-7; D possibly corresponds to TRBD2 (6 bases). The CDR3 is made up of 13 amino acids. The V end lost 4 bases, the J end lost 2 bases, and 9 bases lay between the germline ends. DNA for the CDR3: TGTGCCAGCAGTTGGAGGGGCGCCTACGAGCAGTACTTC. Translated, it gives CASSWRGAYEQYF.

This clonotype was detected ten times or more. The chain joins TRBV24-1 to TRBJ2-2, with 8 bases fitting TRBD1. Unmatched junction bases numbered 9, after V lost 2 bases and J lost 5 bases. Germline V gene sequence: CDR1 KGHDR, CDR2 SFDVKD. The CDR3 extends over 17 amino acids. In DNA form, the CDR3 reads TGTGCCACCAGTGATTACCAGGGGGCAAGAGGAACCGGGGAGCTGTTTTTT. This translates into CATSDYQGARGTGELFF.

This clonotype was picked up a small number of times. The rearrangement uses TRBV29-1 and TRBJ2-5, with D tentatively TRBD2 (5 bases). Trimming cost V 2 bases and J 2 bases, with 9 bases left between them. The CDR3 length is 13 residues. CDR1 SQVTM and CDR2 ANQGSEA come from the germline V gene. The CDR3 loop is CSVEMGGQETQYF. The DNA of the CDR3 is TGCAGCGTTGAAATGGGCGGGCAAGAGACCCAGTACTTC. Complete variable domain (other parts from reference TRBV29-1 and TRBJ2-5): SAVISQKPSRDICQRGTSLTIQCQVDSQVTMMFWYRQQPGQSLTLIATANQGSEATYESGFVIDKFPISRPNLTFSTLTVSNMSPEDSSIYLCSVEMGGQETQYFGPGTRLLVL.

In its sample, this clonotype was seen a few times. The genes are TRBV4-2 and TRBJ2-7; 14 positions agree with TRBD2. Trimming cost V 2 bases and J 9 bases; bases outside gene matches: 9. The germline CDR1 and CDR2 sequences are LGHNA and YNFKEQ. The CDR3 is 16 residues long. The CDR3 loop is CASSQTEGLAGAGQYF. CDR3 DNA sequence: TGTGCCAGCAGCCAAACAGAGGGACTAGCGGGGGCCGGGCAGTACTTC.

Only a few counts were recorded for this clonotype. V is TRBV12-3 or TRBV12-4 and J is TRBJ2-3; 12 bases agree with TRBD2. This CDR3 has 19 residues. The ends lost 5 bases at V and 0 bases at J; junction bases unmatched: 12. CDR3 nucleotides: TGTGCCAGCAGTCGGACTTTTCGGACTAGCGGGAAAAGCACAGATACGCAGTATTTT. Translating gives CASSRTFRTSGKSTDTQYF.

The chain recombines TRBV6-4 with TRBJ2-3, with 11 bases that match TRBD2. Looked up from germline, CDR1 is MRHNA and CDR2 is SNTAGT. The CDR3 loop spans 15 amino acids. V was pared by 3 bases and J by 1 base, with 0 bases of the junction left unmatched. CDR3 DNA: TGTGCCAGCAGTGAGACTAGCGGGGGCACAGATACGCAGTATTTT. This sequence encodes CASSETSGGTDTQYF.

The chain links TRBV9 to TRBJ2-5; D is ambiguous. CDR3 size: 14 residues. Trimming removed 0 bases from V and 2 bases from J, with 8 bases in between. Germline V gene lookup returns CDR1 SGDLS and CDR2 YYNGEE. CDR3: CASSVDLKQETQYF. The CDR3 region has the DNA TGTGCCAGCAGCGTAGACCTAAAGCAAGAGACCCAGTACTTC.

This clonotype was seen at least ten times. The chain joins TRBV29-1 to TRBJ2-1, with 8 bases lining up with TRBD1. This CDR3 has 13 amino acids. Germline loops: CDR1 SQVTM, CDR2 ANQGSEA. V was pared by 6 bases and J by 6 bases, with 7 bases of the junction left unmatched. As DNA, the CDR3 is TGCAGCGTCGACAGGGGATCCGGCAATGAGCAGTTCTTC. Protein: CSVDRGSGNEQFF.

This rearrangement joins TRBV9 to TRBJ1-4; perhaps TRBD1 as D (5 bases). This CDR3 has 16 amino acids. Germline V gene data show CDR1 as SGDLS and CDR2 as YYNGEE. Trimming removed 3 bases at V and 4 bases at J, with 16 bases between. This CDR3 reads CASSAGLELVNEKLFF. CDR3 sequence (DNA): TGTGCCAGCAGCGCGGGACTGGAGTTAGTTAATGAAAAACTGTTTTTT.

The CDR3 DNA reads as TGTGCCAGCAGCCAACAGGGACAGGGGGGAGGTCAGCCCCAGCATTTT. Amino acids: CASSQQGQGGGQPQHF. The V gene is TRBV16, the J gene TRBJ1-5; 11 bases map to TRBD1. The CDR3 runs to 16 residues. The germline V gene encodes CDR1 KGHSY and CDR2 FQNENV. V dropped 2 bases and J dropped 6; count of bases not matched to a gene: 6.

This clonotype was recorded a few times. This chain connects TRBV5-1 to TRBJ1-2, with D perhaps TRBD1 (6 bases). Trimming took 0 bases from V and 4 from J, leaving 22 bases between them. Germline values: CDR1 SGHRS, CDR2 YFSETQ. The CDR3 runs to 18 residues. The CDR3 DNA sequence: TGCGCCAGCAGCTTGGTGGGCCCCAACGGGGGCGATCCCTATGGCTACACCTTC. Translation gives CASSLVGPNGGDPYGYTF. Variable domain in full (rest from reference TRBV5-1 and TRBJ1-2): KAGVTQTPRYLIKTRGQQVTLSCSPISGHRSVSWYQQTPGQGLQFLFEYFSETQRNKGNFPGRFSGRQFSNSRSEMNVSTLELGDSALYLCASSLVGPNGGDPYGYTFGSGTRLTVV.